Shown below are 26 T cell receptor beta chains from a single sample sequenced in a study of technical replicates of blood from a few donors (dated by TCRdb to the late 2010s). Receptor amplification or capture employed the immunoSEQ multiplex PCR assay. TCRdb provides this immuneACCESS table in a form limited to in-frame rearrangements. Some clones are lacking; in checked studies, under half of them reflect an unresolved V gene, and why the rest are absent is not known. The sample table shows approximately 81,000 clones, and 75% to 90% are seen once. The ten largest make up roughly 3.7% of the sample. The sample comprised PBMCs. These receptor sequences come from a human donor in good health. Some clones in this sample may be carry-over from other donors' samples.

The J gene is TRBJ1-3, the V gene TRBV5-1; D uncertain. V lost 4 bases and J 0 bases, leaving 5 bases between the germline ends. CDR3 length: 13 residues. Germline V lookup: CDR1 SGHRS, CDR2 YFSETQ. The CDR3 DNA follows: TGCGCCAGCAGCCTAAACTCTGGAAACACCATATATTTT. It translates to CASSLNSGNTIYF.

The chain is built from TRBV29-1 and TRBJ2-7; TRBD2 agrees at 7 bases. This CDR3 spans 12 amino acids. V lost 4 bases to trimming and J lost 6 bases; unmatched junction nucleotides: 6. CDR1 SQVTM and CDR2 ANQGSEA come from the germline V gene. CDR3 nucleotides: TGCAGCGTTGGTGTGGGAGGGCTCGAGCAGTACTTC. Protein: CSVGVGGLEQYF.

This chain joins TRBV5-1 and TRBJ2-5; 11 nucleotides match TRBD1. Germline trimming cut 4 bases from V and 5 bases from J; bases unmatched to any gene: 4. From germline, CDR1 is SGHRS and CDR2 YFSETQ. The CDR3 consists of 14 residues. CDR3 DNA: TGCGCCAGCAGCAGGACAGGGGGCGGGGAGACCCAGTACTTC. Its protein product is CASSRTGGGETQYF. Combining the CDR3 with reference TRBV5-1 and TRBJ2-5 gives the whole variable domain KAGVTQTPRYLIKTRGQQVTLSCSPISGHRSVSWYQQTPGQGLQFLFEYFSETQRNKGNFPGRFSGRQFSNSRSEMNVSTLELGDSALYLCASSRTGGGETQYFGPGTRLLVL.

This chain connects TRBV29-1 to TRBJ2-3; TRBD2 matches at 7 bases. Germline CDR1 is SQVTM and CDR2 is ANQGSEA. The CDR3 is 14 amino acids. With 7 bases clipped from V and 3 bases from J, the junction kept 10 bases outside the gene matches. The CDR3 spells CSAPHRGRTDTQYF. Written as DNA, the CDR3 is TGCAGCGCCCCTCATCGCGGGAGAACAGATACGCAGTATTTT.

The V call is TRBV21-1, the J call TRBJ2-2; the table's D call of TRBD2 was not tested on the DNA. TRBV21-1 is marked as a pseudogene. The CDR3 extends over 18 amino acids. The CDR3 DNA reads as TGTGCCAGCAGCAAAGGCGCTCTAGGGAGGGGAAACACCGGGGAGCTGTTTTTT. Residues: CASSKGALGRGNTGELFF.

The rearrangement links TRBV19 to TRBJ2-7, with D possibly TRBD1 on 5 matching bases. The V gene lost 1 base and the J gene lost 1 base, with 11 bases spanning the gap. The CDR3 length is 15 residues. Germline CDR1 reads LNHDA; CDR2 reads SQIVND (reference sequence). Written as DNA, the CDR3 is TGTGCCAGTAGTATAGCATCACAGGTTTCCTACGAGCAGTACTTC. Translation: CASSIASQVSYEQYF.

The chain has TRBV4-1 and TRBJ1-5; D gene ambiguous. V was shortened by 0 bases and J by 2 bases, with 11 bases between the two germline ends. Germline V gene lookup returns CDR1 MGHRA and CDR2 YSYEKL. This CDR3 is 16 amino acids long. DNA for the CDR3: TGCGCCAGCAGCCAAGAGGTTCGCAGTCGCAATCAGCCCCAGCATTTT. Translated, it gives CASSQEVRSRNQPQHF.

V and J are TRBV2 and TRBJ2-1, with TRBD2 identical over 9 bases. Trimming took 6 bases from V and 5 from J; bases not matched to a gene: 11. Germline CDR1 SNHLY, CDR2 FYNNEI. The CDR3 is 16 amino acids. This CDR3 is CASRNFLAGNNNEQFF. The CDR3 nucleotides are TGTGCCAGCAGGAACTTCCTAGCGGGAAATAACAATGAGCAGTTCTTC.

This rearrangement joins TRBV5-1 to TRBJ2-1, with 10 bases matching TRBD2. The CDR3 covers 15 residues. The V gene end was trimmed by 0 bases and the J gene end by 9 bases; junction bases not matched to a gene: 6. Germline V gene data show CDR1 as SGHRS and CDR2 as YFSETQ. The chain's CDR3 is CASSLEAGGPGEQFF. DNA for the CDR3: TGCGCCAGCAGCTTGGAAGCGGGGGGGCCCGGTGAGCAGTTCTTC.

This clone has a handful of counts. This chain connects TRBV5-6 to TRBJ2-3; tentative D call: TRBD1 (6 bases). V lost 7 bases, J lost 0 bases, and 15 bases lay in between. Germline V gives CDR1 SGHDT, CDR2 YYEEEE. The CDR3 consists of 15 residues. In nucleotides, the CDR3 is TGTGCCAGCCTGGACGGGACACTTAGCACAGATACGCAGTATTTT. It encodes CASLDGTLSTDTQYF.

The rearrangement joins TRBV7-2 to TRBJ2-3; TRBD1 matches 7 bases. Germline CDR1 reads SGHTA; CDR2 reads FQGNSA. CDR3 length equals 15 residues. Unmatched junction bases numbered 5, after V lost 5 bases and J lost 0 bases. The CDR3 is CASSPGGISTDTQYF. CDR3 in DNA: TGTGCCAGCAGCCCAGGGGGAATAAGCACAGATACGCAGTATTTT.

The J gene is TRBJ1-5, the V gene TRBV19; 9 bases agree with TRBD1. CDR3 length: 16 residues. The V gene's germline CDR1 is LNHDA and CDR2 SQIVND (reference sequence). V shed 6 bases, J shed 0 bases, and the junction held 6 bases outside the gene matches. CDR3 loop: CASREAQGASNQPQHF. As DNA, the CDR3 is TGTGCCAGTAGGGAGGCACAGGGGGCTAGCAATCAGCCCCAGCATTTT.

The rearrangement uses TRBV2 and TRBJ1-4; D is perhaps TRBD1 (6 bases). CDR1 is SNHLY and CDR2 is FYNNEI in the germline V gene. The CDR3 sequence is 14 residues long. Between the trimmed V and J ends, which lost 7 bases and 8 bases, there was a span of 17 bases. CDR3 bases: TGTGCCAGCAACTTACAGGGTGGGGGCGAAAAACTGTTTTTT. Its translation: CASNLQGGGEKLFF.

This clone has more than one count but fewer than ten. The chain is built from TRBV5-1 and TRBJ1-4, with D possibly TRBD1 on 5 matching bases. CDR1 is SGHRS and CDR2 is YFSETQ in the germline V gene. V shed 7 bases and J shed 3 bases, with 10 bases lying between them. The CDR3 is 13 amino acids. CDR3 protein: CASSRGANEKLFF. Written as DNA, the CDR3 is TGCGCCAGCTCACGGGGGGCTAATGAAAAACTGTTTTTT.

This chain links TRBV9 with TRBJ1-1, with D hard to call. V was cut by 1 base and J by 8 bases, with 12 bases left in between. CDR1 SGDLS and CDR2 YYNGEE come from the germline V gene. The CDR3 has 13 amino acids. CDR3 region: CASSVSPAGEAFF. The DNA for the CDR3 is TGTGCCAGCAGCGTATCCCCCGCGGGCGAAGCTTTCTTT.

V usage is TRBV4-3 and J usage is TRBJ2-1; 9 bases align to TRBD2. After removal of 1 base from V and 0 bases from J, the junction contained 7 bases not matched to a gene. The CDR3 contains 18 residues. CDR1 and CDR2 from the germline V gene are LGHNA and YSLEER. In DNA, the CDR3 is TGCGCCAGCAGCCAAGTAGCGGGAGTCGGGAGCTCCTACAATGAGCAGTTCTTC. It encodes CASSQVAGVGSSYNEQFF.

This rearrangement joins TRBV5-1 to TRBJ1-6; D may be TRBD1 (5 bases). V gave up 4 bases and J gave up 4 bases, with 12 bases separating them. CDR3 size: 15 residues. The V gene's germline CDR1 is SGHRS and CDR2 YFSETQ. Here the CDR3 DNA reads TGCGCCAGCAGCCCCTCAGGGCTTTATAATTCACCCCTCCACTTT. Protein: CASSPSGLYNSPLHF.

The chain is built from TRBV5-1 and TRBJ2-3, with 13 nucleotides matching TRBD2. After removal of 0 bases from V and 1 base from J, the junction contained 5 bases not matched to a gene. This CDR3 contains 18 residues. Germline assignment: CDR1 SGHRS and CDR2 YFSETQ. The CDR3 sequence: CASSLGLAGGPRTDTQYF. The CDR3 nucleotides are TGCGCCAGCAGCTTGGGACTAGCGGGGGGCCCCCGCACAGATACGCAGTATTTT.

CDR3 in DNA: TGTGCCTGGAGTGTACTTGGCGGGGGAGAGACCCAGTACTTC. This sequence encodes CAWSVLGGGETQYF. This chain connects TRBV30 to TRBJ2-5, with 7 bases aligning to TRBD2. CDR1 is GTSNPN and CDR2 is SVGIG in the germline V gene (reference sequence). This CDR3 is 14 amino acids long. V dropped 0 bases and J dropped 4; count of bases not matched to a gene: 5.

This chain uses TRBV7-9 with TRBJ2-1; the D is unclear. CDR1 and CDR2 from the germline V gene are SEHNR and FQNEAQ (reference sequence). This CDR3 has 13 amino acids. Between the trimmed V and J ends, which lost 5 bases and 4 bases, there was a span of 9 bases. This chain's CDR3 is CASSLDPYNEQFF. In DNA, the CDR3 is TGTGCCAGCAGCCTAGATCCGTACAATGAGCAGTTCTTC.

The V call is TRBV9, the J call TRBJ2-2; 12 positions match TRBD2. The CDR3 loop spans 14 amino acids. Germline CDR1 reads SGDLS; CDR2 reads YYNGEE. V dropped 6 bases and J dropped 8; count of bases not matched to a gene: 5. This CDR3 is CASNRLAGVGELFF. DNA of the CDR3: TGTGCCAGCAATCGACTAGCGGGAGTAGGGGAGCTGTTTTTT.

The V call is TRBV2, the J call TRBJ1-6; D unresolved. V lost 4 bases to trimming and J lost 7 bases, with 11 bases between them. This CDR3 has 14 amino acids. Germline V gene sequence: CDR1 SNHLY, CDR2 FYNNEI. As DNA, the CDR3 is TGTGCCAGCAGTGCCAGGCTCTGGAATTCACCCCTCCACTTT. Translated, it gives CASSARLWNSPLHF.

The chain joins TRBV5-1 to TRBJ2-7, with TRBD1 matching over 8 bases. Trimming cost V 4 bases and J 3 bases; bases outside gene matches: 9. CDR1 and CDR2 (germline): SGHRS, YFSETQ. CDR3 length: 15 amino acids. The CDR3, as DNA: TGCGCCAGCAGCGTGTCCGGGACAGGAATCTACGAGCAGTACTTC. It is translated as CASSVSGTGIYEQYF.

The CDR3 bases are TGTGCCAGCAGCTTGGCTCCCAACCTATACAATGAGCAGTTCTTC. Translating gives CASSLAPNLYNEQFF. This sequence joins TRBV5-4 and TRBJ2-1; no definite D call. CDR1 is SGHNT, CDR2 YYREEE, per germline (reference sequence). Trimming left V 0 bases short and J 4 bases short, with 11 bases between. The CDR3 runs to 15 residues. Combining the CDR3 with reference TRBV5-4 and TRBJ2-1 gives the whole variable domain ETGVTQSPTHLIKTRGQQVTLRCSSQSGHNTVSWYQQALGQGPQFIFQYYREEENGRGNFPPRFSGLQFPNYSSELNVNALELDDSALYLCASSLAPNLYNEQFFGPGTRLTVL.

The V gene is TRBV7-9, the J gene TRBJ1-4, with unresolved D. Trimming stripped 1 base from V and 6 bases from J, with 6 bases between. The germline CDR1 and CDR2 sequences are SEHNR and FQNEAQ (reference sequence). The CDR3 loop spans 13 amino acids. CDR3 DNA sequence: TGTGCCAGCAGCTTAGTCCAGGATGAAAAACTGTTTTTT. Its protein product is CASSLVQDEKLFF.

The J gene is TRBJ2-7, the V gene TRBV19, with TRBD2 matching over 13 bases. Germline lookup yields CDR1 LNHDA and CDR2 SQIVND (reference sequence). There are 13 residues in the CDR3. The V gene end was trimmed by 8 bases and the J gene end by 2 bases; junction bases not matched to a gene: 0. CDR3: CASGLAGAYEQYF. CDR3 nucleotides: TGTGCCAGTGGACTAGCGGGAGCCTACGAGCAGTACTTC.